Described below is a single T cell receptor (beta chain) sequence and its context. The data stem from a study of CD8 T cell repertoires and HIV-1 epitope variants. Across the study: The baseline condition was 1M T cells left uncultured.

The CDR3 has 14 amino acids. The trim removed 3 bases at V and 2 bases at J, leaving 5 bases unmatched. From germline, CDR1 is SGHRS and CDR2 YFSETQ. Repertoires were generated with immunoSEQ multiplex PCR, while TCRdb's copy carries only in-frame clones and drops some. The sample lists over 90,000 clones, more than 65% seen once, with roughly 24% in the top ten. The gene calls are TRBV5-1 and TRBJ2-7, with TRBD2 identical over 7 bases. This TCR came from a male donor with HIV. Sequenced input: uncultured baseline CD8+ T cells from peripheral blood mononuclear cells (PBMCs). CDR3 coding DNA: TGCGCCAGCAGCTCGGGACTACCCGCCTACGAGCAGTACTTC. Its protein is CASSSGLPAYEQYF.